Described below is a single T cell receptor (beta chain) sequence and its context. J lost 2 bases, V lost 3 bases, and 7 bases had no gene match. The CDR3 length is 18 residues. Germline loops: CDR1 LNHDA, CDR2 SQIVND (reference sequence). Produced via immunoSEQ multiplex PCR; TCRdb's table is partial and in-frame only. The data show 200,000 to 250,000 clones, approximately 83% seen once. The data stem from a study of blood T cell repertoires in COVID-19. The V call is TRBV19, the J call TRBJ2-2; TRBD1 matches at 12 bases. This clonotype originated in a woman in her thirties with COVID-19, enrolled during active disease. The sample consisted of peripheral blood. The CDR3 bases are TGTGCCAGTAGTATCACCGGGACAGGGGGCGCCAACACCGGGGAGCTGTTTTTT. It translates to CASSITGTGGANTGELFF.